These 30 T cell receptor beta chains were all obtained from the same sample, sequenced in a study of cytomegalovirus exposure and HLA in healthy donors. Amplification used 60 Vbeta primers and 13 Jbeta primers. TCRdb's copy holds only in-frame clones and misses some; the assay was immunoSEQ multiplex PCR. The top ten hold less than 15% of the sample, which has under 100,000 clones, around 70% seen once. Sample: PBMCs. The receptors here all came from a woman aged 45-65 years in good health and CMV-seropositive.

J is TRBJ2-3 and V is TRBV10-3; the match to TRBD1 covers 10 bases. This CDR3 contains 13 residues. Germline loops: CDR1 ENHRY, CDR2 SYGVKD. V shed 10 bases, J shed 5 bases, and the junction held 6 bases outside the gene matches. CDR3 DNA: TGTGCCAACGGACAGGGGGAAGAAGATACGCAGTATTTT. Protein product: CANGQGEEDTQYF.

The rearrangement uses TRBV12-5 and TRBJ1-1; no reliable D call. Trimming took 8 bases from V and 3 from J, leaving 10 bases between them. The CDR3 is made up of 12 amino acids. Germline CDR1 and CDR2: LGHNT and FRNRAP. The CDR3 loop is CASSADYTEAFF. The CDR3 DNA is TGTGCTAGTTCGGCCGACTACACTGAAGCTTTCTTT. The full variable domain, in which reference TRBV12-5 and TRBJ1-1 provide the parts outside the CDR3, is DARVTQTPRHKVTEMGQEVTMRCQPILGHNTVFWYRQTMMQGLELLAYFRNRAPLDDSGMPKDRFSAEMPDATLATLKIQPSEPRDSAVYFCASSADYTEAFFGQGTRLTVV.

The chain recombines TRBV7-8 with TRBJ2-2, with 7 bases aligning to TRBD2. The V gene end was trimmed by 3 bases and the J gene end by 0 bases; junction bases not matched to a gene: 7. In germline, CDR1 is SGHVS, CDR2 FQNEAQ. This CDR3 comprises 17 residues. The CDR3 bases are TGTGCCAGCAGCTTTCAGTTCCGGGAGGCGAACACCGGGGAGCTGTTTTTT. The encoded protein is CASSFQFREANTGELFF.

A few counts support this clone. This chain joins TRBV6-5 and TRBJ1-3; D gene uncertain. Trimming took 6 bases from V and 4 from J, leaving 13 bases between them. The CDR3 length is 14 residues. Germline V CDR1 and CDR2: MNHEY, SVGAGI. The CDR3 spells CASSPEVRGNTIYF. The CDR3 DNA is TGTGCCAGCAGCCCTGAGGTTAGGGGAAACACCATATATTTT.

This clone turned up a few times. This rearrangement joins TRBV5-6 to TRBJ2-3, with a tentative D call TRBD2 (5 bases). The CDR3 is made up of 15 amino acids. Trimming cost V 0 bases and J 0 bases, with 8 bases left between them. The germline V gene has CDR1 SGHDT and CDR2 YYEEEE. CDR3 bases: TGTGCCAGCAGCTTGGTTAGCGCAAGCACAGATACGCAGTATTTT. Encoded protein: CASSLVSASTDTQYF.

The V gene is TRBV16, the J gene TRBJ2-1; TRBD2 aligns across 10 bases. The CDR3 loop spans 15 amino acids. V dropped 5 bases and J dropped 5; count of bases not matched to a gene: 6. The germline gives CDR1 KGHSY, CDR2 FQNENV. The DNA of the CDR3 is TGTGCCAGCAGCTTATCTAGCGGGAGCCACAATGAGCAGTTCTTC. Translated: CASSLSSGSHNEQFF.

V and J are TRBV4-3 and TRBJ1-1, with a possible D match to TRBD1 (6 bases). Trimming removed 6 bases from V and 4 bases from J, with 21 bases in between. The CDR3 runs to 16 residues. Germline loops: CDR1 LGHNA, CDR2 YSLEER. CDR3 nucleotide sequence: TGCGCCAGCAGACTAGCGGGGTCGGGGGCCGCCACTGAAGCTTTCTTT. Protein sequence: CASRLAGSGAATEAFF.

This chain joins TRBV12-5 and TRBJ2-1; the match to TRBD2 covers 7 bases. Trimming at V came to 2 bases and at J to 9 bases, leaving 13 bases not matched to a gene. Looked up from germline, CDR1 is LGHNT and CDR2 is FRNRAP. CDR3 size: 16 residues. The CDR3 loop reads CASGLTLATRVGEQFF. Written as DNA, the CDR3 is TGTGCTAGTGGTTTGACACTAGCGACGAGGGTGGGTGAGCAGTTCTTC.

This clone was counted once. The rearrangement joins TRBV7-2 to TRBJ2-2; TRBD1 aligns across 10 bases. The CDR3 is 17 residues long. With V trimmed by 5 bases and J by 4 bases, 10 bases remained unmatched. CDR1 SGHTA and CDR2 FQGNSA come from the germline V gene. The CDR3 DNA reads TGTGCCAGCAGCACGCCCTCCCGGGACAGGGGCACCGGGGAGCTGTTTTTT. Its protein is CASSTPSRDRGTGELFF.

The chain combines TRBV4-3 with TRBJ2-3; D may be TRBD1 (5 bases). Germline CDR1 LGHNA, CDR2 YSLEER. Trimming took off 1 base at V and 2 bases at J, with 7 bases between the two ends. This CDR3 has 14 residues. The CDR3 is CASSQGQTTDTQYF. CDR3 DNA sequence: TGCGCCAGCAGCCAAGGACAGACCACAGATACGCAGTATTTT.

This clone appeared a few times. V and J are TRBV2 and TRBJ2-3, with 7 bases matching TRBD2. CDR1 is SNHLY, CDR2 FYNNEI, per germline. The junction had 11 bases not matched to a gene; V was cut back by 2 bases and J by 3 bases. The CDR3 consists of 17 residues. CDR3 residues: CASSESMAGVVTDTQYF. The CDR3 coding sequence is TGTGCCAGCAGTGAATCTATGGCGGGAGTGGTGACAGATACGCAGTATTTT.

This clone was seen more than once but under ten times. This chain joins TRBV28 and TRBJ2-5, with D possibly TRBD2 on 6 matching bases. The V and J ends lost 1 base and 5 bases respectively, with 17 bases between them. The CDR3 runs to 16 residues. Germline CDR1 reads MDHEN; CDR2 reads SYDVKM. The CDR3 region has the DNA TGTGCCAGCAGTTTATCCCGGTGGGGGGACGCGGAGACCCAGTACTTC. Protein product: CASSLSRWGDAETQYF.

The chain employs TRBV7-8 and TRBJ1-1; D gene unclear. The V and J ends lost 1 base and 3 bases respectively, with 6 bases between them. There are 13 residues in the CDR3. Per the germline V gene, CDR1 is SGHVS and CDR2 is FQNEAQ. In DNA, the CDR3 is TGTGCCAGCAGCTTAGAAGCTGACACTGAAGCTTTCTTT. Translation gives CASSLEADTEAFF.

This clone was observed a single time. V and J are TRBV2 and TRBJ1-5; TRBD1 is a possible D gene (5 bases). V lost 2 bases, J lost 4 bases, and 12 bases lay in between. This CDR3 is built from 15 residues. Germline V gene data show CDR1 as SNHLY and CDR2 as FYNNEI. In nucleotides, the CDR3 is TGTGCCAGCAGTGAACTCAGGGCAACGAATCAGCCCCAGCATTTT. It is translated as CASSELRATNQPQHF.

Points on this clone: The junction and the germline gene differ at one end; a read error may be behind it. The genes are TRBV19 and TRBJ1-3; tentatively, D is TRBD1 (5 bases). CDR1 is LNHDA, CDR2 SQIVND, per germline (reference sequence). The CDR3 is 15 amino acids. CDR3 bases: TGTGCCAGTAGTTTGGAAGGGGTTGCTGGAAACATCATATATTTT. Its protein is CASSLEGVAGNIIYF. Using reference TRBV19 and TRBJ1-3 for the parts outside the CDR3, the full variable domain is DGGITQSPKYLFRKEGQNVTLSCEQNLNHDAMYWYRQDPGQGLRLIYYSQIVNDFQKGDIAEGYSVSREKKESFPLTVTSAQKNPTAFYLCASSLEGVAGNIIYFGEGSWLTVV.

Only a few counts were recorded for this clone. This rearrangement joins TRBV5-1 to TRBJ2-7; TRBD1 aligns across 10 bases. The CDR3 totals 14 residues. The germline gives CDR1 SGHRS, CDR2 YFSETQ. Trimming took 0 bases from V and 6 from J; bases not matched to a gene: 3. CDR3 amino acids: CASSLDRTGGEQYF. CDR3 nucleotide sequence: TGCGCCAGCAGCTTGGATCGGACAGGGGGCGAGCAGTACTTC. Combining the CDR3 with reference TRBV5-1 and TRBJ2-7 gives the whole variable domain KAGVTQTPRYLIKTRGQQVTLSCSPISGHRSVSWYQQTPGQGLQFLFEYFSETQRNKGNFPGRFSGRQFSNSRSEMNVSTLELGDSALYLCASSLDRTGGEQYFGPGTRLTVT.

The chain joins TRBV5-5 to TRBJ1-3; maybe TRBD1 (6 bases). Trimming removed 2 bases from V and 3 bases from J, with 15 bases in between. Germline V CDR1 and CDR2: SGHKS, YYEKEE (reference sequence). The CDR3 is made up of 16 amino acids. In DNA, the CDR3 is TGTGCCAGCAGCTTTGGGCAGGGGCTGTTTGGAAACACCATATATTTT. Its protein is CASSFGQGLFGNTIYF.

This clone was counted a few times. The J gene is TRBJ1-2, the V gene TRBV28; D gene unclear. Germline CDR1 is MDHEN and CDR2 is SYDVKM. V lost 5 bases and J lost 8, with 21 bases in between. This CDR3 is built from 15 residues. Here the CDR3 DNA reads TGTGCCAGCAGTCCCGTTGGGCAGACCCTCCAAGGCTACACCTTC. The encoded protein is CASSPVGQTLQGYTF.

CDR3 sequence: CASSLSGAESEQYF. CDR3 nucleotide sequence: TGCGCCAGCAGCTTGTCAGGGGCTGAGAGCGAGCAGTACTTC. The chain combines TRBV5-1 with TRBJ2-7, with D possibly matching TRBD1 (6 bases). Trimming shortened V by 1 base and J by 6 bases, and 14 bases separated the two germline ends. This CDR3 contains 14 residues. Germline CDR1 SGHRS, CDR2 YFSETQ.

This chain joins TRBV5-1 and TRBJ2-7; 7 bases line up with TRBD2. With 0 bases clipped from V and 4 bases from J, the junction kept 4 bases outside the gene matches. CDR1 is SGHRS and CDR2 is YFSETQ in the germline V gene. The CDR3 length is 14 residues. This chain's CDR3 is CASSLALAAYEQYF. Written as DNA, the CDR3 is TGCGCCAGCAGCTTGGCCCTAGCGGCATACGAGCAGTACTTC. The entire variable domain, with the rest obtained from reference TRBV5-1 and TRBJ2-7, is as follows: KAGVTQTPRYLIKTRGQQVTLSCSPISGHRSVSWYQQTPGQGLQFLFEYFSETQRNKGNFPGRFSGRQFSNSRSEMNVSTLELGDSALYLCASSLALAAYEQYFGPGTRLTVT.

This chain connects TRBV5-8 to TRBJ1-3; tentatively, D is TRBD1 (5 bases). The CDR3 extends over 15 amino acids. V was shortened by 5 bases and J by 7 bases, with 19 bases between the two germline ends. Germline CDR1 reads SGHTS; CDR2 reads YDEGEE. CDR3 amino acids: CASRRLGLTGNTIYF. The CDR3 nucleotides are TGTGCCAGCAGACGTTTGGGGCTCACCGGGAACACCATATATTTT.

This clone occurred once. This rearrangement joins TRBV5-1 to TRBJ2-3; 8 bases match TRBD2. The junction had 6 bases not matched to a gene; V was cut back by 0 bases and J by 3 bases. CDR1 and CDR2 from the germline V gene are SGHRS and YFSETQ. The length of the CDR3 is 16 residues. CDR3: CASSLGSGSRTDTQYF. In DNA form, the CDR3 reads TGCGCCAGCAGCTTGGGAAGCGGGAGTCGAACAGATACGCAGTATTTT. The entire variable domain, with the rest obtained from reference TRBV5-1 and TRBJ2-3, is as follows: KAGVTQTPRYLIKTRGQQVTLSCSPISGHRSVSWYQQTPGQGLQFLFEYFSETQRNKGNFPGRFSGRQFSNSRSEMNVSTLELGDSALYLCASSLGSGSRTDTQYFGPGTRLTVL.

The V gene is TRBV10-3, the J gene TRBJ2-2, with D possibly matching TRBD1 (5 bases). Trimming stripped 5 bases from V and 0 bases from J, with 10 bases between. Germline CDR1 ENHRY, CDR2 SYGVKD. This CDR3 contains 15 residues. The CDR3, as DNA: TGTGCCATCAGTTTGGCGACAGCGAACACCGGGGAGCTGTTTTTT. Translating it yields CAISLATANTGELFF.

The chain joins TRBV18 to TRBJ1-5; unclear D gene. Trimming left V 2 bases short and J 0 bases short, with 8 bases between. The CDR3 is made up of 15 amino acids. The germline V gene encodes CDR1 KGHSH and CDR2 LQKENI. The DNA for the CDR3 is TGTGCCAGCTCACCAGGAGGGAATAGCAATCAGCCCCAGCATTTT. It is translated as CASSPGGNSNQPQHF.

This clone was seen a few times. The chain's CDR3 is CASSLVARVENEQFF. The CDR3 DNA follows: TGTGCCAGCAGCTTAGTAGCGCGAGTCGAAAATGAGCAGTTCTTC. The V gene is TRBV7-9, the J gene TRBJ2-1, with D possibly matching TRBD2 (5 bases). V was trimmed by 1 base and J by 7 bases, leaving 14 bases between them. Per the germline V gene, CDR1 is SEHNR and CDR2 is FQNEAQ (reference sequence). The CDR3 spans 15 residues.

In its sample, this clone was seen a few times. The chain employs TRBV5-1 and TRBJ2-5, with D possibly being TRBD2 (6 bases). The CDR3 totals 18 residues. Trimming stripped 1 base from V and 4 bases from J, with 23 bases between. The V gene's germline CDR1 is SGHRS and CDR2 YFSETQ. CDR3 sequence reads: CASSLRPPWGVGGETQYF. DNA for the CDR3: TGCGCCAGCAGCTTGAGGCCCCCTTGGGGGGTTGGGGGAGAGACCCAGTACTTC. Complete variable domain (other parts from reference TRBV5-1 and TRBJ2-5): KAGVTQTPRYLIKTRGQQVTLSCSPISGHRSVSWYQQTPGQGLQFLFEYFSETQRNKGNFPGRFSGRQFSNSRSEMNVSTLELGDSALYLCASSLRPPWGVGGETQYFGPGTRLLVL.

The chain has TRBV27 and TRBJ2-5; possible D gene TRBD2, 5 bases. The CDR3 length is 15 residues. Trimming cost V 0 bases and J 5 bases, with 13 bases left between them. The germline CDR1 and CDR2 sequences are MNHEY and SMNVEV (reference sequence). The CDR3 spells CASSLSASFWETQYF. The DNA for the CDR3 is TGTGCCAGCAGTTTATCGGCTAGCTTTTGGGAGACCCAGTACTTC.

The CDR3 region is CAGGNSDRGHASGNGRETQYF. CDR3 coding DNA: TGTGCCGGGGGCAACAGCGACAGGGGTCACGCTAGCGGGAACGGCAGGGAGACCCAGTACTTC. The chain employs TRBV28 and TRBJ2-5, with D possibly TRBD2 on 9 matching bases. Trimming removed 11 bases at V and 5 bases at J, with 42 bases between. The CDR3 sequence is 21 residues long. CDR1 is MDHEN, CDR2 SYDVKM, per germline.

The rearrangement links TRBV9 to TRBJ2-5; D possibly corresponds to TRBD2 (5 bases). The CDR3 sequence is 13 residues long. V was cut by 0 bases and J by 7 bases, with 10 bases left in between. The germline V gene encodes CDR1 SGDLS and CDR2 YYNGEE. The CDR3 reads CASSVAREGTQYF. Written as DNA, the CDR3 is TGTGCCAGCAGCGTAGCTCGCGAGGGGACCCAGTACTTC.

This sequence joins TRBV2 and TRBJ1-6; the D is unclear. The CDR3 is made up of 14 amino acids. Germline V gene sequence: CDR1 SNHLY, CDR2 FYNNEI. The V end was cut by 6 bases, the J end by 5 bases, with 11 bases between. The CDR3 loop is CASSRGKDNSPLHF. CDR3 nucleotide sequence: TGTGCCAGCAGCCGGGGAAAGGATAATTCACCCCTCCACTTT.